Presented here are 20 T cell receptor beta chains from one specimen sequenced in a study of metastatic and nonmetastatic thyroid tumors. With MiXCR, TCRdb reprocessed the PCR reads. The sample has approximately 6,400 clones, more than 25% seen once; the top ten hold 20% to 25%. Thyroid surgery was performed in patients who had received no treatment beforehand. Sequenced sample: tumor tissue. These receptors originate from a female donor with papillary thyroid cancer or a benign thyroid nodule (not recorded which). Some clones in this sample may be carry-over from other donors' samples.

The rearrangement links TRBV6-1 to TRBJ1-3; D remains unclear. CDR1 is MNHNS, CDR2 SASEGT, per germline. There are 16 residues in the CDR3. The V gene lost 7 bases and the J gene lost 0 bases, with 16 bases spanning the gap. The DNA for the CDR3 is TGTGCCAGCAATCGGGGAGGAGGGCTCTCTGGAAACACCATATATTTT. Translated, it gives CASNRGGGLSGNTIYF.

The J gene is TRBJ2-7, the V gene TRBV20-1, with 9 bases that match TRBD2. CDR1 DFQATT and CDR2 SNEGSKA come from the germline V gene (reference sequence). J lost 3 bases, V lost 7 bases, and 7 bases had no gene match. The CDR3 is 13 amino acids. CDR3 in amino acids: CSGAGGDRYEQYF. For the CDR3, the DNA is TGCAGTGGGGCGGGAGGGGATCGCTACGAGCAGTACTTC.

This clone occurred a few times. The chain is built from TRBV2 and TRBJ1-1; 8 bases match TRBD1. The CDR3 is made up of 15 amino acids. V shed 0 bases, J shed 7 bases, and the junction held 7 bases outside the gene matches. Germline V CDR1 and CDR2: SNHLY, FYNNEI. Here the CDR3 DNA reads TGTGCCAGCAGTGAAGCGCTAGGACAGGGAAATGAAGCTTTCTTT. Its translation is CASSEALGQGNEAFF.

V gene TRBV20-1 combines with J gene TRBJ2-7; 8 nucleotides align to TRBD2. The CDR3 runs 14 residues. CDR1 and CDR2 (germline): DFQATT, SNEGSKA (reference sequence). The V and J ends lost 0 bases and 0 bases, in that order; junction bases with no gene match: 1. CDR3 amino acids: CSARESGSSYEQYF. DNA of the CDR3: TGCAGTGCTAGAGAAAGCGGGAGCTCCTACGAGCAGTACTTC.

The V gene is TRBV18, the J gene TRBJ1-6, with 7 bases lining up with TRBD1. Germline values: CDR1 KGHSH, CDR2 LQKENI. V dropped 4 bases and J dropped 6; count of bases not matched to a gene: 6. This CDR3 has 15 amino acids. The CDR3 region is CASSLSTGINSPLHF. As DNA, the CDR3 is TGTGCCAGCTCACTATCGACAGGGATTAATTCACCCCTCCACTTT.

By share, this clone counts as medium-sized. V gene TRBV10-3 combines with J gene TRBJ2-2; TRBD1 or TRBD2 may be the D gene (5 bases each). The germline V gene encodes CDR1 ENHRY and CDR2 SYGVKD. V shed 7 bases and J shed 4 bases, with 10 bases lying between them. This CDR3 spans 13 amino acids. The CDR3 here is CAINRTPTGELFF. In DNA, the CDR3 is TGTGCCATCAACAGGACTCCCACCGGGGAGCTGTTTTTT.

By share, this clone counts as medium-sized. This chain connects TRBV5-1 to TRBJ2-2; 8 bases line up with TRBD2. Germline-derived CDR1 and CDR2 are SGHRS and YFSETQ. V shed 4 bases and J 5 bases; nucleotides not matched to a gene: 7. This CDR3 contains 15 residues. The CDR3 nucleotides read TGCGCCAGCAGCCTTACTAGCGGAGAAACCGGGGAGCTGTTTTTT. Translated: CASSLTSGETGELFF.

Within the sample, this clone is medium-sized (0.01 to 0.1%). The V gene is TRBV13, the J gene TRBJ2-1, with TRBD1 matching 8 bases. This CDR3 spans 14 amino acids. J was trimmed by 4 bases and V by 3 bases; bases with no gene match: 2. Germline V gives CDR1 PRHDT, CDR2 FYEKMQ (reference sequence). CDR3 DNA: TGTGCCAGCAGCTTCAGGGGGCCTTACAATGAGCAGTTCTTC. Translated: CASSFRGPYNEQFF.

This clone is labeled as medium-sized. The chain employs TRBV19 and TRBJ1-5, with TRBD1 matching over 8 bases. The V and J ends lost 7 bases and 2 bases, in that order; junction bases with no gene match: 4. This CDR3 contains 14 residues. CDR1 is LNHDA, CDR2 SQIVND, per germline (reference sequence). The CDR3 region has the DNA TGTGCCAGTACGATGACAGGGGGCAATCAGCCCCAGCATTTT. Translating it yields CASTMTGGNQPQHF.

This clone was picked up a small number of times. As DNA, the CDR3 is TGTGCCAGCAGTTTAACCCTCCGGACCGAGCAGTACTTC. Translated: CASSLTLRTEQYF. This sequence joins TRBV12-3 or TRBV12-4 and TRBJ2-7; D uncertain. Deletions cut 2 bases from V and 6 bases from J, with 11 bases between. The CDR3 has 13 amino acids.

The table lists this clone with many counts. As DNA, the CDR3 is TGTGCCAGCAGCCAAGTTGGGGGGACTGAAGCTTTCTTT. It codes for CASSQVGGTEAFF. The chain recombines TRBV4-2 with TRBJ1-1; TRBD1 might be the D (5 bases). Trimming stripped 1 base from V and 5 bases from J, with 8 bases between. CDR1 and CDR2 from the germline V gene are LGHNA and YNFKEQ. The CDR3 contains 13 residues.

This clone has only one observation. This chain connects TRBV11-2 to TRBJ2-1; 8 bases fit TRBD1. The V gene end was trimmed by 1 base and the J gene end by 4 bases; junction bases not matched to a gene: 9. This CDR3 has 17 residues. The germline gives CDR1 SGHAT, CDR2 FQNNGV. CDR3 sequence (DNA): TGTGCCAGCAGCTTAGGATCCAGGGGGCGAGGGTACAATGAGCAGTTCTTC. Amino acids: CASSLGSRGRGYNEQFF.

CDR3 loop: CSAPKRGRAGLGYGYTF. CDR3 nucleotide sequence: TGCAGTGCTCCAAAGCGGGGCAGGGCCGGCTTAGGCTATGGCTACACCTTC. J is TRBJ1-2 and V is TRBV20-1; tentatively, D is TRBD1 (5 bases). The CDR3 consists of 17 residues. With 5 bases removed from V and 4 bases from J, the gap between germline ends came to 26 bases. Germline V lookup: CDR1 DFQATT, CDR2 SNEGSKA (reference sequence).

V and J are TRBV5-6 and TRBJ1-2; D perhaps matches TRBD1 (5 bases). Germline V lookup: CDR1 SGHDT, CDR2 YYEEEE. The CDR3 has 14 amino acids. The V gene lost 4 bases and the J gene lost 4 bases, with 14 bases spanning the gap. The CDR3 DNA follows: TGTGCCAGCAGCCCCCCAGGGCTGGGCTATGGCTACACCTTC. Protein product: CASSPPGLGYGYTF.

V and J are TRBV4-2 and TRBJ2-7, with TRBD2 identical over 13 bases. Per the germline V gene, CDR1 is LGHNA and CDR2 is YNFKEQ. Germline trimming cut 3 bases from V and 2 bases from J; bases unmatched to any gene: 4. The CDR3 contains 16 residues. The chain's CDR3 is CASSHAGLAGTYEQYF. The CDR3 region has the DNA TGTGCCAGCAGCCATGCGGGACTAGCGGGAACCTACGAGCAGTACTTC.

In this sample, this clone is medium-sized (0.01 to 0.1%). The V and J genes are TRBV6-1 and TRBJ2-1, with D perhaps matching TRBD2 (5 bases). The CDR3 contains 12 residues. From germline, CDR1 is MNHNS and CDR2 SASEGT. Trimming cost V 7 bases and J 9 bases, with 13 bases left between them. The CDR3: CASKNGEGEQFF. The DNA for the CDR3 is TGTGCCAGCAAGAACGGAGAGGGTGAGCAGTTCTTC.

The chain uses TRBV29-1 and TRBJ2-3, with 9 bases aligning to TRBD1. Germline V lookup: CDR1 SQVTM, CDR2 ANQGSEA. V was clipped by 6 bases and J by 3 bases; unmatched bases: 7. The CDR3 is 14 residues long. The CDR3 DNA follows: TGCAGCGTACCCGACAGGGGGAAAACAGATACGCAGTATTTT. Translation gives CSVPDRGKTDTQYF.

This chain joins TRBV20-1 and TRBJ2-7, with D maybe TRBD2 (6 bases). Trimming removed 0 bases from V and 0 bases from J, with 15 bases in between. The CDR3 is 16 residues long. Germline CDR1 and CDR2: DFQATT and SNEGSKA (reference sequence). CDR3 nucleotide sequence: TGCAGTGCTAGAGAAATTCTCCGGGGACTCTCCTACGAGCAGTACTTC. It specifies CSAREILRGLSYEQYF.

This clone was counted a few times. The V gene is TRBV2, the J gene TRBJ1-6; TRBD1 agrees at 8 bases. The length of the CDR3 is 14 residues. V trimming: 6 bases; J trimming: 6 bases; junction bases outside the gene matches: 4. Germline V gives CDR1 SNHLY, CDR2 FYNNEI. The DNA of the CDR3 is TGTGCCAGCAGGGAACAGGGGGTTAATTCACCCCTCCACTTT. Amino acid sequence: CASREQGVNSPLHF.

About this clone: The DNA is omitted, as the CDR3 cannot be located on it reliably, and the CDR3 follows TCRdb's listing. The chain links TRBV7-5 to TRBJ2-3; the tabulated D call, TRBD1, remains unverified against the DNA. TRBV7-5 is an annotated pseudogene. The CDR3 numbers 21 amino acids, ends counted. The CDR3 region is CISVPEAAEDRPTASTDTQYF.